The entry below gives a single T cell receptor (beta chain) sequence along with its context. The antigen remains undetermined. TCRdb's table, derived via immunoSEQ multiplex PCR, lists solely in-frame clones and lacks some. The sample contains some 70,000 clones, about nine tenths of which appear only once. This CDR3 contains 12 residues. The germline CDR1 and CDR2 sequences are WSHSY and SAAADI. V was pared by 2 bases and J by 14 bases, with 13 bases between. These data belong to a study of T cell clones after liver transplantation. Study outcomes and limitations: Compared with third party-reactive sequences, donor-reactive ones declined more, independent of withdrawal success. The donor-reactive repertoire was only partly measurable in two subjects, lacking donor cells. Post-transplant time points were not standardized, so conclusions are preliminary.

V usage is TRBV10-2 and J usage is TRBJ2-1; a weak D match, TRBD1 (5 bases). This TCR was sampled from a human donor who received a liver transplant. The sample here was CD4+ T cells from blood, taken before liver transplant. The CDR3 DNA follows: TGCGCCAGCAGTGAGAGGGGTCAGAACAAGTTCTTC. As protein: CASSERGQNKFF.